The present T cell receptor beta chain was sequenced within a study of OX40 agonist ivuxolimab in advanced cancers. About the investigation overall: Ivuxolimab, which targeted the costimulatory receptor OX40 (CD134), was an agonistic, fully human IgG2 monoclonal antibody. Intravenous ivuxolimab was administered to patients every 2 weeks at six dose levels: 0.01, 0.1, 0.3, 1.5, 3 and 10 mg/kg. Of the 52 patients in dose escalation, about 19 had hepatocellular carcinoma, about 15 had melanoma, 9 had renal cell carcinoma and 9 had head and neck cancer. In the dose-escalation cohort, around four fifths of patients were male, and the mean age was approximately 60 years, with a range of 23 to 79. Prior anti-PD-1, anti-PD-L1 or anti-CTLA-4 therapy was permitted, and checkpoint inhibitors had been received by about 44% of dose-escalation patients. Partial responses occurred in three dose-escalation patients: two with cutaneous melanoma and one with hepatocellular carcinoma. Peripheral TCRbeta sequencing aimed to test whether ivuxolimab altered TCR sequence diversity and caused clonal T-cell expansion. The monotherapy dose-escalation portion (N of about 50 patients) of the phase I ivuxolimab trial is reported in the paper.

To sequence the TCRbeta CDR3 region, genomic DNA was isolated from the sorted cells. TCRbeta CDR3 regions were sequenced using the immunoSEQ Assay. What TCRdb holds here is the immuneACCESS table cut down to in-frame rearrangements. Part of the clones is not present; checked against another copy, under half of the missing clones reflect an unresolved V gene, and the others are unexplained. Within this sample are roughly 62,000 clones, with 92% of them counted one time only. The ten largest make up about 0.66% of the sample. Turning to this clone: Its antigen is currently not known. No base quality values were provided; no much bigger clone lies one nucleotide off.

The trial excluded patients who had a history of autoimmune disease or were on systemic immunosuppression. Peripheral blood for TCR sequencing was collected from all dose cohorts at baseline, on cycle 4 day 1, and on cycle 7 day 1. Samples came from an open-label, multicenter, first-in-human phase I dose-escalation trial of ivuxolimab. Adults with locally advanced or metastatic head and neck squamous cell, hepatocellular, melanoma or renal cell carcinoma were enrolled in the trial. Before TCR sequencing, CD4+ T cells and CD8+ T cells from peripheral blood were sorted into separate populations. Unmatched junction bases come to 4, with V trimmed by 2 bases and J by 5 bases. Via the germline V gene (reference sequence), CDR1 is MNHNY and CDR2 SVGAGI. The CDR3, cysteine through phenylalanine, is 15 amino acids long. Left in the record is the CDR3 DNA by itself, 45 bases read in frame from the first base.

The investigation overall reported the following: Clonal expansion of both CD4+ and CD8+ blood T cells was observed from baseline to week 6 at doses 0.1 to 3.0 mg/kg. Low levels of normalized T-cell clonal expansion were also seen in some nonresponding patients. Partial responders in the 0.1-3.0 mg/kg groups had among the lowest normalized peripheral clonal expansion, especially among CD8+ T cells. After ivuxolimab, more expanded clones were found on average in CD8+ T cells than in CD4+ T cells. The antigen specificity of the peripheral T cells that underwent clonal expansion was not determined.

The TCR sequence derives from an adult with an advanced solid tumor such as melanoma, head and neck, liver or kidney cancer. This sequence uses TRBV6-6 and TRBJ1-5; 9 central bases correspond to TRBD1. This sample comprised CD4+ or CD8+ T cells sorted from blood, obtained in a trial of the OX40 agonist ivuxolimab. The nucleotide sequence is TGTGCCAGCAGTTACGGGACAGGGACTCATCAGCCCCAGCATTTT. Its protein is CASSYGTGTHQPQHF.